These 17 T cell receptor beta chains came from one sample sequenced in a study of blood T cell repertoires in COVID-19. Clones were sequenced by immunoSEQ multiplex PCR, and TCRdb holds only the in-frame ones, with some missing. The sample comprises about 140,000 clones, more than 80% of which are singletons, and 1.5% to 2% rests with the top ten. Sequences were obtained from PBMCs or T cells enriched from blood (not recorded which). The origin of the receptors is a woman aged 18-29 years who had been exposed to COVID-19.

V is TRBV5-5 and J is TRBJ1-2, with D possibly matching TRBD1 (6 bases). Germline V gene lookup returns CDR1 SGHKS and CDR2 YYEKEE (reference sequence). This CDR3 is 14 amino acids long. Trimming shortened V by 5 bases and J by 8 bases, and 19 bases separated the two germline ends. The CDR3 is CASRMTGNLRGYTF. The CDR3 coding sequence is TGTGCCAGCAGGATGACAGGCAACCTGCGAGGCTACACCTTC.

The rearrangement uses TRBV5-5 and TRBJ2-2; maybe TRBD2 (5 bases). The V end lost 4 bases, the J end lost 6 bases, and 13 bases lay between the germline ends. Germline CDR1 SGHKS, CDR2 YYEKEE (reference sequence). The CDR3 is made up of 14 amino acids. This CDR3 is CASSHLSGAGELFF. The CDR3 nucleotides are TGTGCCAGCAGCCATTTGAGCGGAGCCGGGGAGCTGTTTTTT.

The rearrangement uses TRBV4-1 and TRBJ1-2, with D uncertain. The CDR3 spans 14 residues. Between the trimmed V and J ends, which lost 0 bases and 2 bases, there was a span of 7 bases. Germline V gives CDR1 MGHRA, CDR2 YSYEKL. The CDR3 region is CASSQETGNYGYTF. The CDR3 nucleotides are TGCGCCAGCAGCCAAGAAACGGGGAACTATGGCTACACCTTC.

V is TRBV7-9 and J is TRBJ2-1; TRBD2 agrees at 10 bases. J gave up 4 bases and V 2 bases, and 5 bases lay outside the gene matches. Germline lookup yields CDR1 SEHNR and CDR2 FQNEAQ (reference sequence). The CDR3 consists of 16 residues. The CDR3 DNA sequence: TGTGCCAGCAGCTTATGGACTAGCGGACCTTACAATGAGCAGTTCTTC. Protein: CASSLWTSGPYNEQFF. Full variable domain (remainder filled in from reference TRBV7-9 and TRBJ2-1): DTGVSQNPRHKITKRGQNVTFRCDPISEHNRLYWYRQTLGQGPEFLTYFQNEAQLEKSRLLSDRFSAERPKGSFSTLEIQRTEQGDSAMYLCASSLWTSGPYNEQFFGPGTRLTVL.

V is TRBV11-1 and J is TRBJ2-5; a possible D gene is TRBD2 (5 bases). The CDR3 runs 11 residues. CDR1 is SGHAT and CDR2 is FQDESV in the germline V gene (reference sequence). V was pared by 5 bases and J by 7 bases, with 8 bases between. DNA of the CDR3: TGTGCCAGCAGCCACCGGGGGACCCAGTACTTC. This encodes CASSHRGTQYF.

The rearrangement joins TRBV5-6 to TRBJ2-3; 12 nucleotides agree with TRBD1. V lost 4 bases to trimming and J lost 4 bases; unmatched junction nucleotides: 4. CDR1 is SGHDT, CDR2 YYEEEE, per germline. The CDR3 runs to 15 residues. CDR3 DNA sequence: TGTGCCAGCAGCGCGGGACAGGGGGCTTCAGATACGCAGTATTTT. The encoded protein is CASSAGQGASDTQYF.

As DNA, the CDR3 is TGTGCCAGCAGTTTATCGGGGGCCTATGGCTACACCTTC. It codes for CASSLSGAYGYTF. The rearrangement uses TRBV27 and TRBJ1-2; possible D gene TRBD1, 6 bases. This CDR3 has 13 amino acids. The germline CDR1 and CDR2 sequences are MNHEY and SMNVEV (reference sequence). V was shortened by 0 bases and J by 4 bases, with 6 bases between the two germline ends.

V usage is TRBV5-4 and J usage is TRBJ1-6; D perhaps matches TRBD1 (5 bases). The germline V gene encodes CDR1 SGHNT and CDR2 YYREEE (reference sequence). The CDR3 is 14 amino acids. V gave up 0 bases and J gave up 7 bases, with 8 bases separating them. The CDR3 reads CASSLGQRNSPLHF. DNA of the CDR3: TGTGCCAGCAGCTTGGGACAGCGAAATTCACCCCTCCACTTT.

This chain links TRBV6-5 with TRBJ1-1; D unresolved. The CDR3 totals 13 residues. The germline V gene has CDR1 MNHEY and CDR2 SVGAGI. Trimming took 4 bases from V and 0 from J, leaving 6 bases between them. The CDR3 sequence is CASSLEVNTEAFF. The DNA of the CDR3 is TGTGCCAGCAGTTTGGAGGTGAACACTGAAGCTTTCTTT.

The gene calls are TRBV7-2 and TRBJ1-1; 12 bases are shared with TRBD1. CDR3 length: 14 residues. V was pared by 8 bases and J by 4 bases, with 5 bases of the junction left unmatched. The germline V gene has CDR1 SGHTA and CDR2 FQGNSA. The CDR3 protein is CASGDRGRPTEAFF. The CDR3 region has the DNA TGTGCCAGCGGGGACAGGGGGCGGCCCACTGAAGCTTTCTTT.

The V and J genes are TRBV5-1 and TRBJ1-2; 10 bases are a match to TRBD1. Germline assignment: CDR1 SGHRS and CDR2 YFSETQ. J lost 6 bases, V lost 3 bases, and 11 bases had no gene match. The CDR3 is 16 amino acids. The CDR3 reads CASSSYRQGAQNGYTF. CDR3 DNA: TGCGCCAGCAGCTCATACCGACAGGGGGCGCAGAATGGCTACACCTTC.

This clone was detected a few times. This rearrangement joins TRBV5-4 to TRBJ2-3; tentatively, D is TRBD1 (6 bases). The germline V and J ends were trimmed by 4 bases and 1 base, with 16 bases remaining between them. The CDR3 consists of 16 residues. Germline V lookup: CDR1 SGHNT, CDR2 YYREEE (reference sequence). CDR3 DNA: TGTGCCAGCAGCCCGAACGGGAAGGGGGGCACAGATACGCAGTATTTT. Protein: CASSPNGKGGTDTQYF.

This rearrangement joins TRBV28 to TRBJ2-3; TRBD2 matches at 7 bases. Germline values: CDR1 MDHEN, CDR2 SYDVKM. V trimming: 5 bases; J trimming: 5 bases; junction bases outside the gene matches: 19. The CDR3 is 18 amino acids. In nucleotides, the CDR3 is TGTGCCAGCAGTGACTTTAGCGGGCGATTCGGTTTGAGAGATACGCAGTATTTT. Amino acid sequence: CASSDFSGRFGLRDTQYF.

This clone was counted between two and nine times. The V call is TRBV7-2, the J call TRBJ2-5, with TRBD1 as a possible D gene (6 bases). CDR3 length equals 14 residues. Germline V gene lookup returns CDR1 SGHTA and CDR2 FQGNSA. V dropped 5 bases and J dropped 3 bases, with 13 bases sitting between them. The CDR3 loop reads CASSQSGTKETQYF. The CDR3 DNA reads TGTGCCAGCAGCCAGTCCGGGACAAAAGAGACCCAGTACTTC.

The chain uses TRBV7-9 and TRBJ1-1; perhaps TRBD1 as D (6 bases). This CDR3 comprises 16 residues. Trimming left V 5 bases short and J 0 bases short, with 16 bases between. The germline V gene encodes CDR1 SEHNR and CDR2 FQNEAQ (reference sequence). In DNA, the CDR3 is TGTGCCAGCAGCACCCCCACAGGGATGATGAACACTGAAGCTTTCTTT. Translation: CASSTPTGMMNTEAFF. Full variable domain (missing parts from reference TRBV7-9 and TRBJ1-1): DTGVSQNPRHKITKRGQNVTFRCDPISEHNRLYWYRQTLGQGPEFLTYFQNEAQLEKSRLLSDRFSAERPKGSFSTLEIQRTEQGDSAMYLCASSTPTGMMNTEAFFGQGTRLTVV.

The V call is TRBV6-5, the J call TRBJ1-6, with D unclear. Trimming pared 0 bases from V and 7 bases from J, leaving 4 bases between. The CDR3 extends over 13 amino acids. The germline V gene encodes CDR1 MNHEY and CDR2 SVGAGI. For the CDR3, the DNA is TGTGCCAGCAGTTACTCATTAAATTCACCCCTCCACTTT. Its protein is CASSYSLNSPLHF.

The J gene is TRBJ1-1, the V gene TRBV20-1; 10 nucleotides match TRBD1. CDR1 and CDR2 (germline): DFQATT, SNEGSKA (reference sequence). The V and J ends lost 7 bases and 7 bases, in that order; junction bases with no gene match: 3. The CDR3 loop spans 11 amino acids. Here the CDR3 DNA reads TGCAGTGGGGACAGGGGTTTTGAAGCTTTCTTT. This translates into CSGDRGFEAFF.